Listed below are T cell receptor beta chains from one sample, sequenced in a study of persistence of HIV-infected CD4 T cells. These receptors have no known antigen. Using immunoSEQ multiplex PCR, the repertoire was profiled, and TCRdb retains in-frame clones only, with some absent. Here the sample spans some 49,000 clones, approximately 90% being singletons. Sequencing was performed on CD4+ T cells sorted from PBMCs after approximately 20-hour stimulation, taken from a patient who received antiretroviral therapy. These receptors all come from an adult woman with HIV who was CMV-seropositive. CDR3s include the opening cysteine and the closing phenylalanine or tryptophan. Fields, in order: clone size, V gene, D gene, J gene, CDR3 protein, CDR3 DNA. D genes are given only for firm matches. Size is omitted from some rows. Given values are once, few, many or a class for expanded clones.

size: once
V: TRBV11-3
D: .
J: TRBJ2-7
CDR3: CASSLLDSYEQYF
DNA: TGTGCCAGCAGCTTATTGGACAGTTACGAGCAGTACTTC

size: .
V: TRBV5-4
D: TRBD1
J: TRBJ2-7
CDR3: CASSLRQGNSYEQYF
DNA: TGTGCCAGCAGCTTGAGACAGGGGAACTCCTACGAGCAGTACTTC

size: .
V: TRBV5-4
D: TRBD1
J: TRBJ1-2
CDR3: CASRPTGQGVSNYGYTF
DNA: TGTGCCAGCCGGCCCACGGGACAGGGGGTTTCTAACTATGGCTACACCTTC

size: .
V: TRBV6-6
D: .
J: TRBJ1-6
CDR3: CASSYMGADNSPLHF
DNA: TGTGCCAGCAGTTACATGGGGGCTGATAATTCACCCCTCCACTTT

size: .
V: TRBV5-1
D: .
J: TRBJ1-2
CDR3: CASSLTGDYGYTF
DNA: TGCGCCAGCAGCTTGACGGGGGACTATGGCTACACCTTC

size: .
V: TRBV2
D: .
J: TRBJ2-5
CDR3: CASTGTPRPQETQYF
DNA: TGTGCCAGCACCGGGACACCTAGACCACAAGAGACCCAGTACTTC

size: .
V: TRBV5-4
D: .
J: TRBJ2-7
CDR3: CASSSRVLDEQYF
DNA: TGTGCCAGCAGCAGTCGCGTGCTCGACGAGCAGTACTTC

size: .
V: TRBV29-1
D: .
J: TRBJ2-1
CDR3: CSVELFNEQFF
DNA: TGCAGCGTTGAACTTTTCAATGAGCAGTTCTTC

size: .
V: TRBV12-3/TRBV12-4
D: TRBD2
J: TRBJ2-1
CDR3: CASSGGARNEQFF
DNA: TGTGCCAGTAGCGGGGGCGCGCGCAATGAGCAGTTCTTC

size: .
V: TRBV19
D: .
J: TRBJ1-2
CDR3: CASSRGRVYGYTF
DNA: TGTGCCAGTAGTCGTGGCCGTGTCTATGGCTACACCTTC

size: .
V: TRBV20-1
D: .
J: TRBJ2-5
CDR3: CSAPLGETQYF
DNA: TGCAGTGCACCCCTAGGAGAGACCCAGTACTTC

size: .
V: TRBV28
D: TRBD1
J: TRBJ1-6
CDR3: CASSPPGQGAALHF
DNA: TGTGCCAGCAGTCCCCCGGGACAGGGGGCCGCCCTCCACTTT

size: .
V: TRBV5-1
D: TRBD1
J: TRBJ2-7
CDR3: CASCPGQGAIQQYF
DNA: TGCGCCAGCTGCCCCGGGCAGGGGGCCATCCAGCAGTACTTC

size: .
V: TRBV7-3
D: TRBD2
J: TRBJ2-7
CDR3: CASSLGPGGSYEQYF
DNA: TGTGCCAGCAGCTTAGGACCGGGGGGCTCCTACGAGCAGTACTTC

size: .
V: TRBV2
D: TRBD1
J: TRBJ1-5
CDR3: CASSGQGQGNNQPQHF
DNA: TGTGCCAGCAGTGGACAGGGACAGGGCAACAATCAGCCCCAGCATTTT

size: once
V: TRBV24-1
D: .
J: TRBJ1-4
CDR3: CATSERANGEKLFF
DNA: TGTGCCACCAGTGAACGGGCCAACGGAGAAAAACTGTTTTTT

size: .
V: TRBV7-9
D: .
J: TRBJ1-5
CDR3: CASSDQGPNQPQHF
DNA: TGTGCCAGCAGTGATCAGGGACCCAATCAGCCCCAGCATTTT

size: .
V: TRBV5-1
D: .
J: TRBJ1-1
CDR3: CASSLPAGGRGNTEAFF
DNA: TGCGCCAGCAGCTTACCCGCGGGGGGCAGGGGGAACACTGAAGCTTTCTTT

size: .
V: TRBV5-1
D: .
J: TRBJ1-1
CDR3: CASSVTTRTDNEAFF
DNA: TGCGCCAGCAGCGTAACCACCCGGACAGACAATGAAGCTTTCTTT

size: once
V: TRBV2
D: .
J: TRBJ2-2
CDR3: CASSPENTGELFF
DNA: TGTGCCAGCAGTCCCGAAAACACCGGGGAGCTGTTTTTT

size: .
V: TRBV20-1
D: .
J: TRBJ2-2
CDR3: CSASGQLNTGELFF
DNA: TGCAGTGCTAGTGGGCAGCTGAACACCGGGGAGCTGTTTTTT

size: .
V: TRBV7-2
D: .
J: TRBJ1-2
CDR3: CASSSPGAGYGYTF
DNA: TGTGCCAGCAGCTCGCCGGGCGCAGGCTATGGCTACACCTTC

size: few
V: TRBV28
D: .
J: TRBJ1-5
CDR3: CASTWTVDQPQHF
DNA: TGTGCCAGCACTTGGACAGTAGATCAGCCCCAGCATTTT

size: .
V: TRBV5-1
D: TRBD1
J: TRBJ1-1
CDR3: CASSLGKGTVYSTEAFF
DNA: TGCGCCAGCAGCTTGGGGAAAGGGACAGTCTATAGCACTGAAGCTTTCTTT